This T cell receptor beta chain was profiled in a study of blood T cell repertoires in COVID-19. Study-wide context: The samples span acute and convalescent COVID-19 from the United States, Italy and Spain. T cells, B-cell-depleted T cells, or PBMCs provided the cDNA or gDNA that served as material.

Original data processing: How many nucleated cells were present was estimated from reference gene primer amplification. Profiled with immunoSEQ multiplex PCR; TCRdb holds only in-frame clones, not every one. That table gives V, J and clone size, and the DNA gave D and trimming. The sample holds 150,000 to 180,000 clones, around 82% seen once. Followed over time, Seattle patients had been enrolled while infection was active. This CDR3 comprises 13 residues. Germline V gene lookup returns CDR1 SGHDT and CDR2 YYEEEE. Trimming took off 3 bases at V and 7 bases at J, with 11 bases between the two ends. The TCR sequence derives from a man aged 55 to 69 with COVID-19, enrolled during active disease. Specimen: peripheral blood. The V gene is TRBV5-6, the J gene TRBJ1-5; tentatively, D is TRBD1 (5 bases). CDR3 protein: CASSWGRAQPQHF. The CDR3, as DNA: TGTGCCAGCAGCTGGGGGAGGGCCCAGCCCCAGCATTTT.